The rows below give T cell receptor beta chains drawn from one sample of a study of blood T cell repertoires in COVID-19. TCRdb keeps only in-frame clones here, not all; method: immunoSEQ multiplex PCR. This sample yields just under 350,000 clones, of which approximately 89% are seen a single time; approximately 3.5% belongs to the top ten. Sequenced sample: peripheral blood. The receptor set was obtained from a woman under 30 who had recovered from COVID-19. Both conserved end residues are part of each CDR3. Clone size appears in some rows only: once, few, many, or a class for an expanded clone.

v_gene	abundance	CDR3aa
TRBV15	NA	CATSGAYEQFF
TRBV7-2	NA	CASSSSRGVDGYTF
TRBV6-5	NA	CASSYSSGGGNEKLFF
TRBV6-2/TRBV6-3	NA	CASSLQLEGTARTGELFF
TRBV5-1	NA	CASSLIPPGQDEKLFF
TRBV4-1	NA	CASRQRFNTEAFF
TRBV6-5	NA	CASGRGGAYGYTF
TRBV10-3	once	CAISQYRSGSGNTIYF
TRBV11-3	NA	CASSLGSFNYGYTF
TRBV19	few	CASSLDSNYGYTF
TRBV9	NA	CASSARAYGYTF
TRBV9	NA	CASSVLASQETQYF
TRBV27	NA	CASSLSEQGLGKLFF
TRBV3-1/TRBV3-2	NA	CASSPRGYGYTF
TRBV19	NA	CASSGWTSGPERWGYNEQFF
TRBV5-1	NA	CASAPRTDGNTIYF
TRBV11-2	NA	CASSSGLGLFYGYTF
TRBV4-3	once	CASSQEALGSAATDTQYF
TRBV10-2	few	CASSEAENYGYTF
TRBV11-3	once	CASSSQQTSGYGMETQYF
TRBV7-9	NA	CASTEGASREKLFF
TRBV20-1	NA	CSASMDRGLTDTQYF
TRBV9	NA	CASSARGGGMDETQYF
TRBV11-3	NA	CASSLHSGGFDTDTQYF
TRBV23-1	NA	CASIPGNRGYTF
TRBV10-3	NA	CAISPTVTSGTGEQFF
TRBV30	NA	CAWSVRQDLYGYTF
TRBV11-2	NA	CASSFGTGAQPQHF
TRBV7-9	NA	CASSLGLGFRETQYF
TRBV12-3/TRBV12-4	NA	CASSLGYEQFF
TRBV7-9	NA	CASSFTGSFETQYF
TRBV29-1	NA	CSGRTVRGTGELFF
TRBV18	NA	CASSPVSNEKLFF
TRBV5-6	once	CASSQGSSTLDTQYF
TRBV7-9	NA	CASSLDPVVEQFF
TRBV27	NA	CASSSRGGQETQYF
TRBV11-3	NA	CASSFGGSVADTQYF
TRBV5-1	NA	CASSSYRDLAGELFF
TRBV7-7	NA	CASSLVGGHNTGELFF
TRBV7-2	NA	CASRLTGTSVYNEQFF
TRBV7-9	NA	CASSLGGYRDFWGYTF
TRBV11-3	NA	CASSKMGRERGITGELFF
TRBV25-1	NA	CASSGVGGYGYTF
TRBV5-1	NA	CASSLTTSSTGELFF